The T cell receptor beta chain described here comes from a study of Ad26.COV2.S vaccination and SARS-CoV-2 variants. For the study at large: The donor was enrolled in the Ad26.COV2.S arm of the COV1001 trial. Study-wide results and limits: Those who received the vaccine showed greater spike-specific TCR breadth than those given placebo. The authors reported substantial breadth in spike-specific CD8+ and CD4+ T cell responses after vaccination.

The trim removed 1 base at V and 8 bases at J, leaving 4 bases unmatched. The CDR3 has 13 residues. Germline V CDR1 and CDR2: LGHDT, YNNKEL (reference sequence). Treatment denoted: approximately 18 received Ad26.COV2.S at low or high dose, single or two shots; roughly five received placebo; per-sample allocation not given. Sampling took place 63 days after the first vaccine or placebo injection. Donor was an adult aged 18-55 years in Boston. The repertoire was sequenced with immunoSEQ multiplex PCR; TCRdb's copy has only in-frame clones and lacks some. The sample contains about 680,000 clones, around 92% of which appear only once. A note on this clone: The antigen remains unidentified.

This receptor was obtained from a person between 18 and 65 years old who received the Ad26.COV2.S COVID-19 vaccine or a placebo. This specimen consisted of peripheral blood, obtained in a trial of Ad26.COV2.S vaccine versus placebo. The chain recombines TRBV3-1 (or the pseudogene TRBV3-2) with TRBJ1-2, with 7 bases that match TRBD1. The CDR3 here is CASSQGGGEGYTF. CDR3 bases: TGTGCCAGCAGCCAAGGAGGGGGCGAGGGCTACACCTTC.